This T cell receptor (beta chain) was identified in a study of response to subunit inactivated influenza vaccine. The CDR3 is 15 residues long. The V and J ends lost 4 bases and 4 bases respectively, with 15 bases between them. Germline CDR1 and CDR2: SGHDT and YYEEEE. One entry per CDR3 protein, called by TCRdb with MiXCR from the RT-PCR reads. This table has roughly 620,000 distinct CDR3 sequences, about 11% appearing once. This sample also belongs to another study, concerning T cells expressing NK-cell markers. That work adds: Template switching by 5'RACE with UMIs generated the TCR beta cDNA. The authors derived TCR beta repertoires from sorted CD3+CD56+NKG2C+, CD3+CD56+NKG2C- and CD3+CD56-NKG2C+ T cells. In a group of roughly 6 donors, dominant NKG2C+ clonotypes represented roughly 1.0-7.0% of CD8+ T cells.

The chain combines TRBV5-6 with TRBJ1-3; tentatively, D is TRBD1 (5 bases). Sequenced material: PBMCs from blood, taken on the day of vaccination. This TCR derives from a man over 45 who received an inactivated influenza vaccine. Written as DNA, the CDR3 is TGTGCCAGCAGCACAGCAGGGTCTGGCGGAAACACCATATATTTT. Translated: CASSTAGSGGNTIYF.